Below are 26 T cell receptor beta chains sequenced from a single sample in a study of T cell repertoires in cytomegalovirus infection. Their target antigens are unknown. TCRdb fed the reads into MiXCR, producing one record per CDR3 protein. Seen here are approximately 910,000 distinct CDR3 sequences, 31% observed once, and the top ten hold 13%. The sample consisted of cultured CD8+ T cells from PBMCs, taken from culture after CMV antigen stimulation. The receptors originated from a human donor in good health (CMV status not recorded). Some clones in this sample may be carry-over from other donors' samples.

CDR3 nucleotides: TGTGCCGCGGGACAGGGGAACACTGAAGCTTTCTTT. Translating it yields CAAGQGNTEAFF. The J gene is TRBJ1-1, the V gene TRBV27; 9 bases match TRBD1. The ends lost 11 bases at V and 1 base at J; junction bases unmatched: 2. The CDR3 is made up of 12 amino acids. Germline V gives CDR1 MNHEY, CDR2 SMNVEV (reference sequence).

V and J are TRBV4-1 and TRBJ1-1, with D tentatively TRBD1 (6 bases). The ends were cut back, 5 bases at V and 4 bases at J, with 11 bases in the middle. The CDR3 consists of 13 residues. Germline V CDR1 and CDR2: MGHRA, YSYEKL. The CDR3 here is CASSTGKATEAFF. For the CDR3, the DNA is TGCGCCAGCAGCACAGGGAAGGCCACTGAAGCTTTCTTT.

This clonotype was seen only a few times. This sequence joins TRBV2 and TRBJ2-1; D is unresolved. The CDR3 runs to 13 residues. Germline V gene data show CDR1 as SNHLY and CDR2 as FYNNEI. The V gene lost 6 bases and the J gene lost 10 bases, with 16 bases spanning the gap. DNA for the CDR3: TGTGCCAGCAGCCCCGGGTTCGCGGAGGAGCAGTTCTTC. This encodes CASSPGFAEEQFF. Full variable domain (missing parts from reference TRBV2 and TRBJ2-1): EPEVTQTPSHQVTQMGQEVILRCVPISNHLYFYWYRQILGQKVEFLVSFYNNEISEKSEIFDDQFSVERPDGSNFTLKIRSTKLEDSAMYFCASSPGFAEEQFFGPGTRLTVL.

As regards this clonotype: This could be a read error, since a much larger clone is one nucleotide away. CDR3 coding DNA: TGTGTCAGCAGCCTACGCGGGATTCGGGGAACTGAAGCTTTCTTT. Its translation: CVSSLRGIRGTEAFF. J is TRBJ1-1 and V is TRBV7-2, with D uncertain. CDR1 and CDR2 (germline): SGHTA, FQGNSA. The CDR3 has 15 amino acids.

This clonotype was recorded at least ten times. The V and J genes are TRBV7-8 and TRBJ2-5; 12 bases are a match to TRBD2. The germline V gene has CDR1 SGHVS and CDR2 FQNEAQ. This CDR3 is 15 amino acids long. The trim removed 5 bases at V and 3 bases at J, leaving 4 bases unmatched. CDR3 nucleotides: TGTGCCAGCAGCCGAAGACTAGCGGGGGAAGAGACCCAGTACTTC. It specifies CASSRRLAGEETQYF. The whole variable domain, filled in from reference TRBV7-8 and TRBJ2-5, reads GAGVSQSPRYKVAKRGQDVALRCDPISGHVSLFWYQQALGQGPEFLTYFQNEAQLDKSGLPSDRFFAERPEGSVSTLKIQRTQQEDSAVYLCASSRRLAGEETQYFGPGTRLLVL.

This clonotype was counted only a few times. The chain employs TRBV27 and TRBJ1-6; D not certain. V dropped 4 bases and J dropped 8 bases, with 9 bases sitting between them. The CDR3 length is 13 residues. Germline V gene lookup returns CDR1 MNHEY and CDR2 SMNVEV (reference sequence). In DNA form, the CDR3 reads TGTGCCAGCAGTTCAAATAGGGATTCACCCCTCCACTTT. This codes for CASSSNRDSPLHF.

J is TRBJ2-1 and V is TRBV6-5; no reliable D call. There are 13 residues in the CDR3. The V gene lost 0 bases and the J gene lost 7 bases, with 7 bases spanning the gap. Germline V gives CDR1 MNHEY, CDR2 SVGAGI. Written as DNA, the CDR3 is TGTGCCAGCAGTTACTCGGATGCGAATGAGCAGTTCTTC. It specifies CASSYSDANEQFF.

This clonotype was observed at least ten times. The CDR3 sequence is CASSLRTGGGETQYF. CDR3 DNA sequence: TGTGCCAGCAGCCTCAGGACTGGGGGAGGCGAGACCCAGTACTTC. The gene calls are TRBV12-3 or TRBV12-4 and TRBJ2-5; weak D call: TRBD2 (6 bases). CDR3 length: 15 residues. V gave up 6 bases and J gave up 5 bases, with 19 bases separating them.

This chain joins TRBV5-5 and TRBJ2-1; possible D gene TRBD1, 6 bases. V was cut by 2 bases and J by 8 bases, with 14 bases left in between. Germline V gene lookup returns CDR1 SGHKS and CDR2 YYEKEE (reference sequence). This CDR3 region has 14 residues. The CDR3 nucleotides are TGTGCCAGCAGCTTCTCTCTGGACAGCGATGAGCAGTTCTTC. Protein sequence: CASSFSLDSDEQFF.

This sequence joins TRBV7-9 and TRBJ1-1, with D hard to call. Trimming removed 6 bases from V and 0 bases from J, with 8 bases in between. Germline V gene sequence: CDR1 SEHNR, CDR2 FQNEAQ (reference sequence). This CDR3 is built from 13 residues. As DNA, the CDR3 is TGTGCCAGCAGGGAGGTGATGAACACTGAAGCTTTCTTT. Protein: CASREVMNTEAFF.

V is TRBV12-3 or TRBV12-4 and J is TRBJ1-2; D is unresolved. This CDR3 comprises 12 residues. V lost 6 bases, J lost 8 bases, and 13 bases lay in between. CDR3 DNA: TGTGCCAGCAGCCTGCGGCCAAGGGGCTACACCTTC. Translated, it gives CASSLRPRGYTF.

J is TRBJ1-1 and V is TRBV2, with D tentatively TRBD1 (5 bases). Germline values: CDR1 SNHLY, CDR2 FYNNEI. V lost 6 bases and J lost 7, with 15 bases in between. The length of the CDR3 is 13 residues. The chain's CDR3 is CASRATGPFEAFF. CDR3 bases: TGTGCCAGCAGGGCAACAGGTCCCTTTGAAGCTTTCTTT.

This clonotype appeared many times. The genes are TRBV7-8 and TRBJ2-5; D ambiguous. Germline lookup yields CDR1 SGHVS and CDR2 FQNEAQ. Trimming took off 5 bases at V and 1 base at J, with 11 bases between the two ends. The CDR3 consists of 14 residues. CDR3 sequence (DNA): TGTGCCAGCAGCCCCCCTGGGGTCCAAGAGACCCAGTACTTC. It yields the protein CASSPPGVQETQYF.

In its sample, this clonotype was seen once. A much larger clonotype is one base distant, so this may be a read error. The V call is TRBV7-6, the J call TRBJ2-1; TRBD2 agrees at 7 bases. J lost 12 bases, V lost 5 bases, and 10 bases had no gene match. The CDR3 length is 13 residues. CDR1 and CDR2 (germline): SGHVS, FNYEAQ. The CDR3 nucleotides read TGTGCCAGCAGCCCGGCCGGGGAGGGATTGCAGTTCTTC. This translates into CASSPAGEGLQFF.

This clonotype was seen many times. The gene calls are TRBV27 and TRBJ1-1; D might be TRBD1 (6 bases). V was cut by 8 bases and J by 3 bases, with 13 bases left in between. Germline-derived CDR1 and CDR2 are MNHEY and SMNVEV (reference sequence). The CDR3 runs 13 residues. CDR3 nucleotides: TGTGCCAGCTCGCCGGGGGGGCACACTGAAGCTTTCTTT. This gives the protein CASSPGGHTEAFF.

This clonotype was counted a few times. The chain is built from TRBV12-5 and TRBJ2-1; no definite D call. Germline-derived CDR1 and CDR2 are LGHNT and FRNRAP. Trimming left V 2 bases short and J 0 bases short, with 2 bases between. The CDR3 covers 13 residues. CDR3 in DNA: TGTGCTAGTGGTTTGTTCTCCTACAATGAGCAGTTCTTC. Its translation is CASGLFSYNEQFF.

This clonotype was detected many times. The chain employs TRBV4-1 and TRBJ2-7, with a possible D match to TRBD1 (5 bases). Germline CDR1 is MGHRA and CDR2 is YSYEKL. V lost 1 base, J lost 3 bases, and 13 bases lay in between. This CDR3 spans 15 amino acids. As DNA, the CDR3 is TGCGCCAGCAGCCAAGTTCAGGGTCAGGACTACGAGCAGTACTTC. Translated: CASSQVQGQDYEQYF.

V gene TRBV5-1 combines with J gene TRBJ2-6, with D possibly matching TRBD2 (7 bases). The V and J ends lost 2 bases and 4 bases respectively, with 16 bases between them. Germline CDR1 SGHRS, CDR2 YFSETQ. The CDR3 is made up of 17 amino acids. DNA for the CDR3: TGCGCCAGCAGCTTCAGTGGGGGGGCGGAGGGGGCCAACGTCCTGACTTTC. It encodes CASSFSGGAEGANVLTF.

This clonotype was found a few times. The chain has TRBV7-9 and TRBJ2-2; 7 positions match TRBD1. V was clipped by 5 bases and J by 6 bases; unmatched bases: 12. This CDR3 is 16 amino acids long. CDR1 is SEHNR, CDR2 FQNEAQ, per germline (reference sequence). CDR3 loop: CASSDPETGLAGELFF. The CDR3 DNA reads TGTGCCAGCAGCGATCCGGAGACAGGGTTGGCCGGGGAGCTGTTTTTT.

In its sample, this clonotype was seen a few times. The J gene is TRBJ1-1, the V gene TRBV7-8; TRBD1 might be the D (5 bases). The CDR3 extends over 13 amino acids. Deletions cut 5 bases from V and 8 bases from J, with 15 bases between. Germline-derived CDR1 and CDR2 are SGHVS and FQNEAQ. CDR3 bases: TGTGCCAGCAGCGCGGACATTCGACTAGAAGCTTTCTTT. This codes for CASSADIRLEAFF.

This clonotype was recorded a few times. This chain connects TRBV11-2 to TRBJ2-1; TRBD2 might be the D (7 bases). The germline V gene encodes CDR1 SGHAT and CDR2 FQNNGV. The ends were cut back, 5 bases at V and 6 bases at J, with 17 bases in the middle. The CDR3 has 15 amino acids. Written as DNA, the CDR3 is TGTGCCAGCAGCCCCGGGGCGGGGGCTCTCAATGAGCAGTTCTTC. Translating it yields CASSPGAGALNEQFF.

J is TRBJ2-7 and V is TRBV11-2; 8 positions match TRBD1. Germline CDR1 is SGHAT and CDR2 is FQNNGV. J gave up 1 base and V 4 bases, and 6 bases lay outside the gene matches. This CDR3 spans 15 amino acids. The CDR3 bases are TGTGCCAGCAGCTCCGACAGGGGCAATTCCTACGAGCAGTACTTC. It yields the protein CASSSDRGNSYEQYF.

This clonotype was counted only a few times. This chain connects TRBV6-1 to TRBJ2-2; 9 positions agree with TRBD2. Per the germline V gene, CDR1 is MNHNS and CDR2 is SASEGT. The CDR3 runs 15 residues. J was trimmed by 6 bases and V by 6 bases; bases with no gene match: 8. CDR3 sequence reads: CASRGSGGRAGELFF. The CDR3 bases are TGTGCCAGCAGGGGGAGCGGGGGGCGAGCCGGGGAGCTGTTTTTT.

This clonotype has a handful of counts. This chain uses TRBV7-9 with TRBJ2-2; D is tentatively TRBD1 or TRBD2 (5 bases each). The V end was cut by 6 bases, the J end by 5 bases, with 16 bases between. This CDR3 contains 15 residues. Germline V lookup: CDR1 SEHNR, CDR2 FQNEAQ (reference sequence). CDR3 residues: CASRKKGTQTGELFF. CDR3 sequence (DNA): TGTGCCAGCAGAAAAAAGGGGACCCAGACCGGGGAGCTGTTTTTT.

The CDR3 loop reads CSVLGARVEAFF. DNA of the CDR3: TGCAGCGTTTTAGGGGCCAGGGTTGAAGCTTTCTTT. V and J are TRBV29-1 and TRBJ1-1; weak D call: TRBD1 (5 bases). The CDR3 is 12 amino acids. The V gene's germline CDR1 is SQVTM and CDR2 ANQGSEA. Trimming pared 5 bases from V and 7 bases from J, leaving 14 bases between. The full variable domain, in which reference TRBV29-1 and TRBJ1-1 provide the parts outside the CDR3, is SAVISQKPSRDICQRGTSLTIQCQVDSQVTMMFWYRQQPGQSLTLIATANQGSEATYESGFVIDKFPISRPNLTFSTLTVSNMSPEDSSIYLCSVLGARVEAFFGQGTRLTVV.

This clonotype appeared a few times. V and J are TRBV11-3 and TRBJ2-1; D call uncertain. Germline CDR1 and CDR2: SGHNT and YENEEA. CDR3 size: 17 residues. V lost 1 base and J lost 0, with 13 bases in between. The CDR3 sequence is CASSLGFIDTSYNEQFF. The DNA of the CDR3 is TGTGCCAGCAGCTTAGGATTCATCGATACCTCCTACAATGAGCAGTTCTTC.